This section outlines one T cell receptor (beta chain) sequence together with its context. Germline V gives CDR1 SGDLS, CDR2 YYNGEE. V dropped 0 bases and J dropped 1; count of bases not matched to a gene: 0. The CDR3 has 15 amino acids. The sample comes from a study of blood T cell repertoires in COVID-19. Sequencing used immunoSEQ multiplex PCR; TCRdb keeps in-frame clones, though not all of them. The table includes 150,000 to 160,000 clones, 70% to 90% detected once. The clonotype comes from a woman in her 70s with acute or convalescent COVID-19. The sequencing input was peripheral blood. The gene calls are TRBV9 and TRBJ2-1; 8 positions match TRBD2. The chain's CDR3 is CASSVGLASYNEQFF. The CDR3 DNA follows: TGTGCCAGCAGCGTAGGACTAGCGTCCTACAATGAGCAGTTCTTC.